Below are 16 T cell receptor beta chains sequenced from a single sample in a study of blood T cell repertoires in COVID-19. Here immunoSEQ multiplex PCR was the method, and the copy in TCRdb shows in-frame clones only, minus some. The table has about 91,000 clones, roughly three quarters seen once. Material: peripheral blood. The source of these receptors is an elderly woman with acute or convalescent COVID-19.

This chain connects TRBV19 to TRBJ1-1; 8 nucleotides align to TRBD1. The CDR3 loop spans 16 amino acids. Germline assignment: CDR1 LNHDA and CDR2 SQIVND (reference sequence). V lost 3 bases, J lost 1 base, and 7 bases stayed unmatched. CDR3 DNA sequence: TGTGCCAGTAGTATCCTAGGACAGGGCTCGAACACTGAAGCTTTCTTT. Amino acid sequence: CASSILGQGSNTEAFF.

The chain has TRBV9 and TRBJ1-3; no clear D. Germline V gene data show CDR1 as SGDLS and CDR2 as YYNGEE. This CDR3 has 14 amino acids. The V end was cut by 3 bases, the J end by 0 bases, with 7 bases between. The CDR3 DNA sequence: TGTGCCAGCAGCGGAGGGTTCTCTGGAAACACCATATATTTT. The encoded protein is CASSGGFSGNTIYF.

The chain recombines TRBV7-2 with TRBJ1-5; 8 bases are shared with TRBD1. V lost 5 bases to trimming and J lost 1 base; unmatched junction nucleotides: 10. The CDR3 is made up of 17 amino acids. Germline V lookup: CDR1 SGHTA, CDR2 FQGNSA. The CDR3 DNA reads TGTGCCAGCAGCCTAGTTACAGGGGGAAGGAGCAATCAGCCCCAGCATTTT. Its translation: CASSLVTGGRSNQPQHF.

V and J are TRBV5-5 and TRBJ2-7, with a possible D match to TRBD1 (5 bases). The germline V gene encodes CDR1 SGHKS and CDR2 YYEKEE (reference sequence). Trimming removed 4 bases at V and 4 bases at J, with 18 bases between. The CDR3 totals 15 residues. The CDR3 coding sequence is TGTGCCAGCAGCGTGAGAACAGGTTTTCTATACGAGCAGTACTTC. Residues: CASSVRTGFLYEQYF.

The CDR3 DNA reads as TGTGCCAGTCAATCCCTAGTCCCCTACAATGAGCAGTTCTTC. It codes for CASQSLVPYNEQFF. The chain recombines TRBV19 with TRBJ2-1; D gene uncertain. V lost 8 bases and J 2 bases, leaving 13 bases between the germline ends. The CDR3 spans 14 residues. CDR1 LNHDA and CDR2 SQIVND come from the germline V gene (reference sequence).

The chain couples TRBV9 to TRBJ1-1; TRBD1 aligns across 7 bases. This CDR3 contains 15 residues. Germline CDR1 and CDR2: SGDLS and YYNGEE. Trimming took 0 bases from V and 5 from J; bases not matched to a gene: 7. The CDR3 region has the DNA TGTGCCAGCAGCGTAGGAACTACAGGGGTGACTGAAGCTTTCTTT. It is translated as CASSVGTTGVTEAFF.

The V gene is TRBV4-3, the J gene TRBJ1-5; possibly TRBD1 for D (6 bases). V dropped 2 bases and J dropped 2 bases, with 7 bases sitting between them. CDR3 length: 14 residues. The V gene's germline CDR1 is LGHNA and CDR2 YSLEER. The CDR3 loop reads CASSQNRGNQPQHF. For the CDR3, the DNA is TGCGCCAGCAGCCAAAACAGGGGCAATCAGCCCCAGCATTTT.

This clone was observed at least ten times. The chain employs TRBV5-5 and TRBJ1-5; the match to TRBD1 covers 7 bases. The V and J ends lost 3 bases and 0 bases, in that order; junction bases with no gene match: 3. This CDR3 has 15 residues. Germline V gene data show CDR1 as SGHKS and CDR2 as YYEKEE (reference sequence). In DNA form, the CDR3 reads TGTGCCAGCAGCTCCGGACAGGCTAGCAATCAGCCCCAGCATTTT. Amino acid sequence: CASSSGQASNQPQHF.

The gene calls are TRBV11-3 and TRBJ2-1; tentative D call: TRBD1 (7 bases). CDR3 length: 14 residues. In germline, CDR1 is SGHNT, CDR2 YENEEA. V was pared by 4 bases and J by 8 bases, with 15 bases between. The CDR3 spells CASSSGGSQDEQFF. The CDR3 nucleotides read TGTGCCAGCAGCTCAGGGGGGTCTCAGGATGAGCAGTTCTTC.

This clone occurred many times. The chain combines TRBV11-3 with TRBJ2-1; D call uncertain. The CDR3 runs 18 residues. V was trimmed by 0 bases and J by 0 bases, leaving 15 bases between them. Germline lookup yields CDR1 SGHNT and CDR2 YENEEA. The CDR3 DNA follows: TGTGCCAGCAGCTTAGATCAAGGCGGATCAAGCTCCTACAATGAGCAGTTCTTC. Amino acid sequence: CASSLDQGGSSSYNEQFF.

CDR3 coding DNA: TGTGCCAGCAGTTACTCAATATACGGTGGCTACACCTTC. Encoded protein: CASSYSIYGGYTF. V and J are TRBV6-6 and TRBJ1-2; D uncertain. Trimming took 0 bases from V and 7 from J, leaving 9 bases between them. The CDR3 covers 13 residues. Per the germline V gene, CDR1 is MNHNY and CDR2 is SVGAGI (reference sequence).

This clone showed up just a few times. The V gene is TRBV28, the J gene TRBJ2-3; a weak D match, TRBD1 (5 bases). Looked up from germline, CDR1 is MDHEN and CDR2 is SYDVKM. V lost 7 bases and J 1 base, leaving 12 bases between the germline ends. This CDR3 is 14 amino acids long. DNA for the CDR3: TGTGCCAGCACTCCCAGGGCGGGCACAGATACGCAGTATTTT. Its protein product is CASTPRAGTDTQYF.

This sequence joins TRBV11-3 and TRBJ2-7, with D maybe TRBD1 (5 bases). The length of the CDR3 is 14 residues. Looked up from germline, CDR1 is SGHNT and CDR2 is YENEEA. Trimming removed 5 bases at V and 2 bases at J, with 13 bases between. CDR3: CASSLGRGTYEQYF. CDR3 in DNA: TGTGCCAGCAGCCTCGGAAGGGGCACCTACGAGCAGTACTTC.

This chain connects TRBV11-3 to TRBJ1-6; no reliable D call. CDR3 length: 14 amino acids. Trimming stripped 0 bases from V and 4 bases from J, with 4 bases between. Germline lookup yields CDR1 SGHNT and CDR2 YENEEA. CDR3 bases: TGTGCCAGCAGCTTAGAGTCTTATAATTCACCCCTCCACTTT. Translating it yields CASSLESYNSPLHF.

Only a few counts were recorded for this clone. The chain employs TRBV5-4 and TRBJ2-7; D unclear. V lost 4 bases, J lost 6 bases, and 11 bases lay in between. This CDR3 is 12 amino acids long. Germline CDR1 SGHNT, CDR2 YYREEE (reference sequence). DNA for the CDR3: TGTGCCAGCAGCCGCGCGGCAGCCGAGCAGTACTTC. It encodes CASSRAAAEQYF.

The rearrangement links TRBV19 to TRBJ1-6, with 10 bases matching TRBD1. Germline V gene lookup returns CDR1 LNHDA and CDR2 SQIVND (reference sequence). The ends lost 5 bases at V and 4 bases at J; junction bases unmatched: 5. The CDR3 is made up of 16 amino acids. CDR3 loop: CASSEDRGMYNSPLHF. The CDR3, as DNA: TGTGCCAGTAGTGAGGACAGGGGGATGTATAATTCACCCCTCCACTTT.